Sequencing of this TCR beta chain was carried out in a study of T cell repertoires in cytomegalovirus infection. TCRdb fed the reads into MiXCR, producing one record per CDR3 protein. The sample shows around 550,000 distinct CDR3 sequences, approximately 26% of them seen only once. Trimming shortened V by 5 bases and J by 4 bases, and 14 bases separated the two germline ends. The CDR3 is 14 amino acids. This clonotype has only one observation. The origin of this receptor is a human donor in good health (CMV status not recorded). Some clones in this sample may be carry-over from other donors' samples. The sequenced sample consisted of PBMCs. The chain combines TRBV12-3 or TRBV12-4 with TRBJ1-2, with D maybe TRBD1 (5 bases). Here the CDR3 DNA reads TGTGCCAGCAGTGCCGCAGGGTCGACCTATGGCTACACCTTC. Its protein is CASSAAGSTYGYTF.